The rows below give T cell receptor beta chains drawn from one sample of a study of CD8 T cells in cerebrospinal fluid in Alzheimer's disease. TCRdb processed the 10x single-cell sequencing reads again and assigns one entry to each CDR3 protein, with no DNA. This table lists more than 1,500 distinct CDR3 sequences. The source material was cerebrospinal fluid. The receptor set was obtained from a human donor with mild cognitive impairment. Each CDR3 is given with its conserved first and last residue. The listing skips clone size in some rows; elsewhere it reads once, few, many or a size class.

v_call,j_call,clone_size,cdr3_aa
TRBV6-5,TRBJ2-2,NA,CASRGRLSPYELFF
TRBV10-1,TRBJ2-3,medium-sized,CATGPGLAEADTQYF
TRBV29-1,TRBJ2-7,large,CSVRRQTDEQYF
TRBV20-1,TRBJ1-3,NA,CSASAQTGNTIYF
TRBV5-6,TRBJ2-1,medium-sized,CASSQTSGSRSNEQFF
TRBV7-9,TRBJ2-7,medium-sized,CASSLFDGSYEQYF
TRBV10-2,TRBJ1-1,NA,CASSHQPGGNTEAFF
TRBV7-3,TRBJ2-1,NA,CASSLGTSGGQRLNEQFF
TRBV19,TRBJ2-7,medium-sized,CASSRVDSYEQYF
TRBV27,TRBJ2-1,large,CASSPGYGLEQFF
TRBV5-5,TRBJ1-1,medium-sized,CASSLFRNTEAFF
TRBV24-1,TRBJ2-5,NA,CATSDSRLAGGETQYF
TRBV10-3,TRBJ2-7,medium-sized,CAISELGGASSYEQYF
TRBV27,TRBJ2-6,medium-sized,CASSGTGSGANVLTF
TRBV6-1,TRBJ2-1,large,CASSYGRANEQFF
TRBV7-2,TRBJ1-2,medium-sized,CASSPSMWTGYGYTF
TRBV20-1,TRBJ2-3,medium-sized,CSAATGGAGEDTQYF
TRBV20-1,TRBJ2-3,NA,CSARLDTTPDTQYF
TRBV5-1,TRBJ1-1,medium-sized,CASSLEGGEAFF
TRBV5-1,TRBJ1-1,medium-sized,CASSFDGMNTEAFF
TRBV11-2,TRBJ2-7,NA,CASSFLDGKYEQYF
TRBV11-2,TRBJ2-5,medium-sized,CASSLSSGFQETQYF
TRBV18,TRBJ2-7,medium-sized,CASSPTTGLASSYEQYF
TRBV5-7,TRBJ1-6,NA,CASSLWSPLHF
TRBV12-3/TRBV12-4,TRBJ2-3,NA,CASSLWTGQGVPDTQYF
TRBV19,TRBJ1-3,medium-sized,CASSTQGSTGNTIYF
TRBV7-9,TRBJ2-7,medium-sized,CASSPPGSSYEQYF
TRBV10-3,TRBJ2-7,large,CAIKDSSSYEQYF
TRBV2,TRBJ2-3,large,CASSEGQDLGTDTQYF
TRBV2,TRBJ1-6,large,CASSPLRGQDNSPLHF
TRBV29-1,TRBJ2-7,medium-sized,CSVKGTYEQYF
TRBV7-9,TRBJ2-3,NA,CASSSRGEGTDTQYF
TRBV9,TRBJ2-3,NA,CASSVGGTGETSTDTQYF
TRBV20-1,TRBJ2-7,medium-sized,CSATYGTSGQYF
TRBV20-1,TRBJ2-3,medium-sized,CSARVITAGPASTDTQYF
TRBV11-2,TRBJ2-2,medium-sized,CASRKTGTLAGELFF
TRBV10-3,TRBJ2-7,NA,CAISDARTRFSYEQYF
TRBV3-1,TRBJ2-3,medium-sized,CASSQELMAGVTDTQYF
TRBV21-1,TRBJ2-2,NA,CASSKGYKGGNYTGELFF
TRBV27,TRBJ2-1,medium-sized,CASSVTIAGAYNEQFF
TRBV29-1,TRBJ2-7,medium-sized,CSVGQGAHEQYF
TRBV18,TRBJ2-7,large,CASSPSGEGSAQYF
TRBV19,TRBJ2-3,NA,CASSYGLGWDTQYF
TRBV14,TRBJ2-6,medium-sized,CASSPSSGANVLTF
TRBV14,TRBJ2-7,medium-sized,CASSHLAGSSYEQYF
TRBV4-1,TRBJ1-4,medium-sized,CASSPGRTSFNEKLFF